The source of this T cell receptor beta chain is a study of a mutant IDH1 vaccine in newly diagnosed glioma. Of note for this clone: Its antigen is still unknown.

The V and J ends lost 5 bases and 2 bases, in that order; junction bases with no gene match: 9. This CDR3 region has 16 residues. Germline V gene lookup returns CDR1 SGHVS and CDR2 FQNEAQ. Sequencing used immunoSEQ multiplex PCR; TCRdb keeps in-frame clones, though not all of them. This table has 25,000 to 30,000 clones, around 83% appearing once. Time point given: week 23, last vaccination. Alongside topical imiquimod, each dose of vaccine comprised 300 ug of mutant IDH1 20-mer peptide. The astrocytomas were IDH1-mutant, ATRX-negative, and WHO grade 3 or 4. This specimen consisted of PBMCs, obtained from a glioma patient whose treatment included an IDH1 peptide vaccine. V gene TRBV7-8 combines with J gene TRBJ2-7; TRBD1 matches at 10 bases. This receptor was identified in a woman aged 30 to 39 with glioma. CDR3 DNA sequence: TGTGCCAGCAGCCCCTCAGGCGGACAGGGGGCCTACGAGCAGTACTTC. Amino acids: CASSPSGGQGAYEQYF.